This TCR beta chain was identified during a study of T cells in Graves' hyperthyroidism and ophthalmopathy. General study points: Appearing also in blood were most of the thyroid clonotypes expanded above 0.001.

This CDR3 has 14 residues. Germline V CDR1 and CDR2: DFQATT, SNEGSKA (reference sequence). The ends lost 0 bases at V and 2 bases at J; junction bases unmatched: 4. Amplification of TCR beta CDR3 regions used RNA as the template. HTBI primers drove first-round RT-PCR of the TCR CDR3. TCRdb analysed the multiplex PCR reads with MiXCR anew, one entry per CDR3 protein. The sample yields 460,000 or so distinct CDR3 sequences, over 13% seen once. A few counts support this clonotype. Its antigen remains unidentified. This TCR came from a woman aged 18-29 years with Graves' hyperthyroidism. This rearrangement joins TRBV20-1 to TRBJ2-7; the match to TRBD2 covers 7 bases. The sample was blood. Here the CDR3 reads CSARDQGGAYEQYF. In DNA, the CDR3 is TGCAGTGCTAGAGATCAGGGAGGGGCCTACGAGCAGTACTTC.